What follows is one TCR beta chain and its context. Its cognate antigen is unknown. These data come from a study of blood T cells in healthy people across ages. General observations from the study: Possibly, changes in expanded clonotypes were confounded because donor CMV status was unknown.

There are 12 residues in the CDR3. Trimming pared 2 bases from V and 6 bases from J, leaving 5 bases between. Primed by a sample-barcoded 5' primer and a J-beta primer mix, a second PCR proceeded for about 6 to 12 cycles. MiXCR, run by TCRdb on the 5' RACE reads, gives a single entry per CDR3 protein. The sample shows approximately 960,000 distinct CDR3 sequences, approximately 32% of them seen only once. The same specimen was also included in a second study, on T cells of mothers and their children.

This receptor was identified in a middle-aged woman in good health. Sequenced material: blood. This chain connects TRBV12-3 or TRBV12-4 to TRBJ1-5; no clear D gene. CDR3 sequence (DNA): TGTGCCAGCAGTTTAATGCCTCAGCCCCAGCATTTT. Encoded protein: CASSLMPQPQHF.